These 27 T cell receptor beta chains were all obtained from the same sample, sequenced in a study of blood T cell repertoires in COVID-19. TCRdb keeps only in-frame clones here, not all; method: immunoSEQ multiplex PCR. The repertoire includes approximately 80,000 clones, around 90% of them detected once, and over 5% sits in the top ten. What was sequenced was peripheral blood. The receptors here all came from a man aged 35-49 years with acute or convalescent COVID-19.

This clone came up once. At one of its ends the junction is not consistent with the germline gene, which may arise from a read error. J is TRBJ1-2 and V is TRBV6-1, with 9 bases that match TRBD1. CDR3 length: 16 residues. Per germline, CDR1 MNHNS and CDR2 SASEGT. Here the CDR3 reads CASSEGGDRVRRGYTF. CDR3 DNA: TGTGCCAGCAGCGAAGGGGGGGACAGGGTTCGACGGGGCTACACCTTC.

The rearrangement uses TRBV2 and TRBJ2-1; TRBD1 agrees at 7 bases. The junction had 5 bases not matched to a gene; V was cut back by 5 bases and J by 1 base. The CDR3 runs to 15 residues. Germline assignment: CDR1 SNHLY and CDR2 FYNNEI. The CDR3 DNA follows: TGTGCCAGCAGTATCAGGGGGTTGTCCTACAATGAGCAGTTCTTC. Amino acids: CASSIRGLSYNEQFF.

This chain links TRBV11-2 with TRBJ2-3, with 8 bases matching TRBD2. The junction had 2 bases not matched to a gene; V was cut back by 2 bases and J by 1 base. CDR3 size: 15 residues. Germline lookup yields CDR1 SGHAT and CDR2 FQNNGV. CDR3: CASSLLAGRTDTQYF. CDR3 DNA sequence: TGTGCCAGCAGCTTACTAGCGGGCCGCACAGATACGCAGTATTTT.

The chain recombines TRBV2 with TRBJ2-5; TRBD2 is a possible D gene (5 bases). V lost 8 bases and J 7 bases, leaving 14 bases between the germline ends. Germline CDR1 and CDR2: SNHLY and FYNNEI. This CDR3 has 12 residues. The CDR3 protein is CASGQDEGTQYF. As DNA, the CDR3 is TGTGCCAGCGGGCAGGACGAGGGGACCCAGTACTTC.

This chain connects TRBV12-3 or TRBV12-4 to TRBJ1-1, with unresolved D. Trimming cost V 5 bases and J 7 bases, with 8 bases left between them. The CDR3 is made up of 11 amino acids. Written as DNA, the CDR3 is TGTGCCAGCAGTCTCAACTATGAAGCTTTCTTT. Its translation is CASSLNYEAFF.

This rearrangement joins TRBV3-1 (or the pseudogene TRBV3-2) to TRBJ2-2; TRBD1 aligns across 8 bases. CDR3 size: 14 residues. V dropped 1 base and J dropped 5; count of bases not matched to a gene: 0. Germline values: CDR1 LGHDT, CDR2 YNNKEL (reference sequence). CDR3 amino acids: CASSQGDRTGELFF. The CDR3 region has the DNA TGTGCCAGCAGCCAAGGGGACAGGACCGGGGAGCTGTTTTTT.

The J gene is TRBJ1-5, the V gene TRBV7-9; TRBD1 might be the D (5 bases). This CDR3 is built from 14 residues. Germline-derived CDR1 and CDR2 are SEHNR and FQNEAQ (reference sequence). V was trimmed by 5 bases and J by 3 bases, leaving 11 bases between them. The CDR3 region is CASSIDSSNQPQHF. The CDR3 coding sequence is TGTGCCAGCAGCATAGACAGCTCCAATCAGCCCCAGCATTTT.

The chain carries TRBV7-3 and TRBJ1-1, with D possibly being TRBD1 (5 bases). Looked up from germline, CDR1 is SGHTA and CDR2 is FQGTGA. V lost 3 bases, J lost 3 bases, and 11 bases lay in between. The CDR3 totals 14 residues. CDR3 loop: CASSFTGGDTEAFF. CDR3 coding DNA: TGTGCCAGCAGCTTCACAGGAGGGGACACTGAAGCTTTCTTT.

The table lists this clone with a count of one. This sample also contains other DNA sequences that code for the same CDR3. This chain uses TRBV15 with TRBJ1-3; a weak D match, TRBD1 (5 bases). Germline CDR1 LNHNV, CDR2 YYDKDF (reference sequence). The CDR3 consists of 15 residues. The V end lost 1 base, the J end lost 0 bases, and 7 bases lay between the germline ends. The CDR3 DNA sequence: TGTGCCACCAGCAGAGTGGGGCTCTCTGGAAACACCATATATTTT. As protein: CATSRVGLSGNTIYF. The whole variable domain, remainder taken from reference TRBV15 and TRBJ1-3, is DAMVIQNPRYQVTQFGKPVTLSCSQTLNHNVMYWYQQKSSQAPKLLFHYYDKDFNNEADTPDNFQSRRPNTSFCFLDIRSPGLGDTAMYLCATSRVGLSGNTIYFGEGSWLTVV.

In its sample, this clone was seen many times. The chain joins TRBV27 to TRBJ2-3; D call uncertain. The CDR3 loop spans 13 amino acids. Germline loops: CDR1 MNHEY, CDR2 SMNVEV (reference sequence). Trimming removed 3 bases from V and 4 bases from J, with 8 bases in between. The DNA for the CDR3 is TGTGCCAGCAGTTTTTCGCCAGCAGATACGCAGTATTTT. Its translation: CASSFSPADTQYF.

The CDR3 nucleotides read TGCGCCAGCAGCTTGGATGGGACTCCCCTTTCCGAGCAGTACTTC. The encoded protein is CASSLDGTPLSEQYF. The rearrangement uses TRBV5-1 and TRBJ2-7; D might be TRBD2 (6 bases). This CDR3 region has 15 residues. Trimming took off 0 bases at V and 6 bases at J, with 16 bases between the two ends. Germline-derived CDR1 and CDR2 are SGHRS and YFSETQ.

V and J are TRBV21-1 and TRBJ1-1; TRBD1 reflects the table's D call only, with no check against the DNA. TRBV21-1 is described as a pseudogene. This CDR3 spans 12 amino acids. The CDR3 region has the DNA TGTGCCAGCGTCCACAGTAACACTGAAGCTTTCTTT. Residues: CASVHSNTEAFF.

The chain carries TRBV5-1 and TRBJ2-3; D possibly corresponds to TRBD2 (6 bases). Germline V gene sequence: CDR1 SGHRS, CDR2 YFSETQ. Trimming left V 3 bases short and J 3 bases short, with 8 bases between. The CDR3 spans 13 residues. The CDR3 sequence: CASSWDFTDTQYF. In DNA form, the CDR3 reads TGCGCCAGCAGCTGGGACTTTACAGATACGCAGTATTTT.

In this sample, this clone turned up a few times. The rearrangement links TRBV13 to TRBJ1-2; D not resolved. The CDR3 is 14 residues long. V was shortened by 1 base and J by 1 base, with 7 bases between the two germline ends. Germline V gene lookup returns CDR1 PRHDT and CDR2 FYEKMQ (reference sequence). The DNA of the CDR3 is TGTGCCAGCAGCTTAGTGGCAGATAACTATGGCTACACCTTC. Protein sequence: CASSLVADNYGYTF.

CDR3 coding DNA: TGTGCCAGCACCAATATTCGCGGGGGTGAAGCTTTCTTT. Its protein is CASTNIRGGEAFF. J is TRBJ1-1 and V is TRBV7-2, with TRBD1 as a possible D gene (5 bases). The germline V gene encodes CDR1 SGHTA and CDR2 FQGNSA. The germline V and J ends were trimmed by 7 bases and 7 bases, with 16 bases remaining between them. The CDR3 runs 13 residues.

This clone has only one observation. This rearrangement joins TRBV6-2 or TRBV6-3 to TRBJ1-2, with D hard to call. The CDR3 totals 12 residues. The V gene lost 3 bases and the J gene lost 7 bases, with 9 bases spanning the gap. Germline V gene data show CDR1 as MNHEY and CDR2 as SVGEGT. Written as DNA, the CDR3 is TGTGCCAGCAGTTATCTCGAGGGTGGCTACACCTTC. It encodes CASSYLEGGYTF.

The V and J genes are TRBV9 and TRBJ2-1; maybe TRBD1 (7 bases). V was trimmed by 2 bases and J by 3 bases, leaving 9 bases between them. Germline assignment: CDR1 SGDLS and CDR2 YYNGEE. The CDR3 has 14 residues. CDR3 bases: TGTGCCAGCAGCGTCCAGGGGGGCTACAATGAGCAGTTCTTC. Translation: CASSVQGGYNEQFF.

This clone is medium-sized (0.01 to 0.1%) in the sample. V gene TRBV11-2 combines with J gene TRBJ1-5; D is possibly TRBD1 (5 bases). This CDR3 has 14 amino acids. Germline V gene lookup returns CDR1 SGHAT and CDR2 FQNNGV. V was pared by 4 bases and J by 5 bases, with 12 bases between. The CDR3 DNA reads TGTGCCAGCAGCTCGGGACTTCTTCATCAGCCCCAGCATTTT. Protein sequence: CASSSGLLHQPQHF.

J is TRBJ2-1 and V is TRBV9; 7 nucleotides match TRBD1. Trimming at V came to 2 bases and at J to 4 bases, leaving 9 bases not matched to a gene. Per germline, CDR1 SGDLS and CDR2 YYNGEE. The CDR3 extends over 16 amino acids. The CDR3 reads CASSVGAGTEYNEQFF. DNA of the CDR3: TGTGCCAGCAGCGTGGGGGCCGGGACAGAATACAATGAGCAGTTCTTC.

The V call is TRBV7-9, the J call TRBJ1-4; tentative D call: TRBD1 (6 bases). V was trimmed by 6 bases and J by 3 bases, leaving 11 bases between them. The CDR3 covers 14 residues. CDR1 is SEHNR and CDR2 is FQNEAQ in the germline V gene (reference sequence). The CDR3, as DNA: TGTGCCAGCAGTCACAGGGCGGCTAATGAAAAACTGTTTTTT. Protein: CASSHRAANEKLFF.

The count of this clone is one. The chain joins TRBV21-1 to TRBJ1-5. TRBV21-1 is a recognized pseudogene. CDR3 length: 15 amino acids. The chain's CDR3 is CASSKVSGGNQPQHF. The DNA of the CDR3 is TGTGCCAGCAGCAAAGTGAGCGGGGGGAATCAGCCCCAGCATTTT.

CDR3: CASTDRPTDTQYF. CDR3 nucleotides: TGTGCCAGCACCGACAGGCCCACAGATACGCAGTATTTT. This sequence joins TRBV7-2 and TRBJ2-3, with D tentatively TRBD1 (6 bases). Trimming left V 7 bases short and J 2 bases short, with 10 bases between. The CDR3 loop spans 13 amino acids. Germline CDR1 SGHTA, CDR2 FQGNSA.

The gene calls are TRBV11-2 and TRBJ2-3; D might be TRBD2 (5 bases). Looked up from germline, CDR1 is SGHAT and CDR2 is FQNNGV. V shed 2 bases and J shed 1 base, with 19 bases lying between them. The CDR3 spans 18 residues. The CDR3 loop is CASSLLGSRGLGTDTQYF. CDR3 nucleotide sequence: TGTGCCAGCAGCTTATTGGGTTCCCGTGGACTCGGCACAGATACGCAGTATTTT.

The chain recombines TRBV7-2 with TRBJ2-7; 8 nucleotides match TRBD2. The trim removed 3 bases at V and 6 bases at J, leaving 10 bases unmatched. Germline V gene lookup returns CDR1 SGHTA and CDR2 FQGNSA. The CDR3 extends over 15 amino acids. CDR3 nucleotide sequence: TGTGCCAGCAGCTTCAGACGGGAGGGAACTGGCGAGCAGTACTTC. It is translated as CASSFRREGTGEQYF.

The gene calls are TRBV18 and TRBJ2-5, with TRBD2 matching over 9 bases. V gave up 5 bases and J gave up 4 bases; unmatched junction bases: 8. In germline, CDR1 is KGHSH, CDR2 LQKENI. The CDR3 extends over 15 amino acids. DNA for the CDR3: TGTGCCAGCTCAACCCTAGCGGGAACGGTAGAGACCCAGTACTTC. Translation gives CASSTLAGTVETQYF.

The chain uses TRBV5-1 and TRBJ2-1, with 7 bases that match TRBD2. V shed 1 base and J 4 bases; nucleotides not matched to a gene: 11. The CDR3 sequence is 17 residues long. Germline-derived CDR1 and CDR2 are SGHRS and YFSETQ. CDR3 protein: CASSLFTGGSGYNEQFF. Written as DNA, the CDR3 is TGCGCCAGCAGCTTGTTTACCGGCGGGAGCGGTTACAATGAGCAGTTCTTC.

The chain carries TRBV6-5 and TRBJ2-2; the D is unclear. From germline, CDR1 is MNHEY and CDR2 SVGAGI. The V end was cut by 6 bases, the J end by 5 bases, with 13 bases between. This CDR3 has 14 residues. Here the CDR3 DNA reads TGTGCCAGCAGCCCCTCTCTTGAGACCGGGGAGCTGTTTTTT. It translates to CASSPSLETGELFF.